This T cell receptor beta chain was captured by sequencing in a study of blood T cell repertoires in COVID-19. The CDR3 is made up of 15 amino acids. With V trimmed by 3 bases and J by 4 bases, 10 bases remained unmatched. The germline V gene has CDR1 DFQATT and CDR2 SNEGSKA (reference sequence). Clones were read by immunoSEQ multiplex PCR, and TCRdb kept only the in-frame ones, dropping some. Of some 300,000 clones listed, roughly 90% were seen once; the top ten hold roughly 0.94%. Sequencing used PBMCs or T cells enriched from blood (not recorded which). This clonotype originated in a woman aged 25 to 45 who had recovered from COVID-19. The V call is TRBV20-1, the J call TRBJ2-7, with 9 bases matching TRBD2. In DNA, the CDR3 is TGCAGTGCTAGTGAAGGACTAGCGCTGTTATACGAGCAGTACTTC. Translation: CSASEGLALLYEQYF.